These 30 T cell receptor beta chains share one sample of origin, sequenced in a study of T-cell reconstitution after alpha-beta-depleted transplantation in children. Unique molecular identifiers featured in how the TCRbeta library was prepared. From the PCR reads, TCRdb called clonotypes with MiXCR, one entry per CDR3 protein. The sample consists of 300,000 to 400,000 distinct CDR3 sequences, about a quarter of them appearing once. The sample here was PBMCs, mostly from graft donor cells, taken 180 days after TCRalphabeta/CD19-depleted stem cell transplant. Receptors were obtained from a male patient between 10 and 17 years old who had a stem cell transplant for acute lymphoblastic leukemia, so the T cells may come from the graft donor.

A note on this clonotype: A much larger clone lies one base from this, so it may be a read error. The CDR3 ends on some other residue instead of the conserved phenylalanine or tryptophan, so this is likely a read error. J is TRBJ2-3 and V is TRBV12-3 or TRBV12-4; unclear D gene. This CDR3 has 15 amino acids. V was cut by 1 base and J by 2 bases, with 10 bases left in between. CDR3 loop: CASSLVVAFTDTQYL. CDR3 nucleotides: TGTGCCAGCAGTTTAGTAGTGGCTTTCACAGATACGCAGTATCTT.

This clonotype appeared a few times. The chain carries TRBV5-6 and TRBJ2-1; unclear D gene. V was cut by 0 bases and J by 5 bases, with 6 bases left in between. Germline V gives CDR1 SGHDT, CDR2 YYEEEE. The CDR3 sequence is 13 residues long. As DNA, the CDR3 is TGTGCCAGCAGCTTGGTACTCCACAATGAGCAGTTCTTC. Its translation: CASSLVLHNEQFF.

The chain links TRBV20-1 to TRBJ1-2; 7 nucleotides agree with TRBD1. V lost 1 base to trimming and J lost 6 bases; unmatched junction nucleotides: 5. There are 13 residues in the CDR3. Germline assignment: CDR1 DFQATT and CDR2 SNEGSKA (reference sequence). As DNA, the CDR3 is TGCAGTGCTAGAGTCAGGGGGGATCATGGCTACACCTTC. Amino acids: CSARVRGDHGYTF.

This clonotype has only a few counts. CDR3 coding DNA: TGTGCCAGCAGCCCAAGACAGGGGGAAAGAACTGGGGCCAACGTCCTGACTTTC. It is translated as CASSPRQGERTGANVLTF. J is TRBJ2-6 and V is TRBV11-2, with 9 bases fitting TRBD1. Germline V gene lookup returns CDR1 SGHAT and CDR2 FQNNGV. With 5 bases clipped from V and 2 bases from J, the junction kept 10 bases outside the gene matches. This CDR3 spans 18 amino acids.

V gene TRBV5-6 combines with J gene TRBJ2-7, with D perhaps assigned TRBD1 or TRBD2 (8 bases each). The V end lost 4 bases, the J end lost 2 bases, and 16 bases lay between the germline ends. Germline V lookup: CDR1 SGHDT, CDR2 YYEEEE. The length of the CDR3 is 15 residues. The CDR3 DNA sequence: TGTGCCAGCAGCACAGGGGGTAGCGGGACCTACGAGCAGTACTTC. Translated: CASSTGGSGTYEQYF.

V gene TRBV5-1 combines with J gene TRBJ2-7, with D possibly being TRBD1 or TRBD2 (5 bases each). Germline-derived CDR1 and CDR2 are SGHRS and YFSETQ. V was clipped by 4 bases and J by 3 bases, with 11 bases between them. The CDR3 totals 13 residues. The CDR3 spells CASSRGPLYEQYF. CDR3 nucleotides: TGCGCCAGCAGCCGGGGCCCACTCTACGAGCAGTACTTC.

This clonotype was seen a few times. V and J are TRBV7-3 and TRBJ2-1; D perhaps matches TRBD1 (5 bases). This CDR3 is 15 amino acids long. V was shortened by 5 bases and J by 6 bases, with 17 bases between the two germline ends. The germline V gene has CDR1 SGHTA and CDR2 FQGTGA. The CDR3 DNA follows: TGTGCCAGCAGCCTGCGAAACCTTCAGGGCAATGAGCAGTTCTTC. Translation: CASSLRNLQGNEQFF. The complete variable domain, with remaining parts taken from reference TRBV7-3 and TRBJ2-1, reads GAGVSQTPSNKVTEKGKYVELRCDPISGHTALYWYRQSLGQGPEFLIYFQGTGAADDSGLPNDRFFAVRPEGSVSTLKIQRTERGDSAVYLCASSLRNLQGNEQFFGPGTRLTVL.

This chain uses TRBV29-1 with TRBJ2-7; 7 bases fit TRBD1. CDR1 is SQVTM, CDR2 ANQGSEA, per germline. The V segment lost 7 bases and the J segment 4 bases; nucleotides outside the gene matches: 10. This CDR3 contains 13 residues. The CDR3 DNA follows: TGCAGCGCCGAGGGGGCAGGGGAGTACGAGCAGTACTTC. Translating it yields CSAEGAGEYEQYF.

The sample holds a few counts of this clonotype. The rearrangement links TRBV6-5 to TRBJ2-7; TRBD1 matches at 7 bases. Germline V gives CDR1 MNHEY, CDR2 SVGAGI. V shed 0 bases and J 3 bases; nucleotides not matched to a gene: 11. This CDR3 has 17 amino acids. This chain's CDR3 is CASSYSNLGAGGYEQYF. In DNA form, the CDR3 reads TGTGCCAGCAGTTACTCCAACCTCGGGGCAGGGGGCTACGAGCAGTACTTC.

The genes are TRBV11-2 and TRBJ2-7; 9 bases are a match to TRBD2. With 3 bases clipped from V and 2 bases from J, the junction kept 8 bases outside the gene matches. The CDR3 totals 16 residues. The germline gives CDR1 SGHAT, CDR2 FQNNGV. CDR3 in amino acids: CASSFGRKREAYEQYF. CDR3 DNA: TGTGCCAGCAGCTTTGGGCGCAAGCGGGAGGCCTACGAGCAGTACTTC. The whole variable domain, remainder taken from reference TRBV11-2 and TRBJ2-7, is EAGVAQSPRYKIIEKRQSVAFWCNPISGHATLYWYQQILGQGPKLLIQFQNNGVVDDSQLPKDRFSAERLKGVDSTLKIQPAKLEDSAVYLCASSFGRKREAYEQYFGPGTRLTVT.

For the CDR3, the DNA is TGCAGTGCCACGAATTCATTTAGGGAATGGTATAGCAATCAGCCCCAGCATTTT. It translates to CSATNSFREWYSNQPQHF. V and J are TRBV20-1 and TRBJ1-5, with D unresolved. CDR1 is DFQATT, CDR2 SNEGSKA, per germline (reference sequence). This CDR3 has 18 amino acids. Trimming took 6 bases from V and 0 from J, leaving 24 bases between them.

This chain uses TRBV4-2 with TRBJ2-3; 9 bases map to TRBD2. Germline CDR1 reads LGHNA; CDR2 reads YNFKEQ. The CDR3 length is 17 residues. The V segment lost 1 base and the J segment 5 bases; nucleotides outside the gene matches: 10. The CDR3 loop is CASSQVSVAGVRDTQYF. The CDR3, as DNA: TGTGCCAGCAGCCAAGTCTCGGTAGCGGGAGTAAGAGATACGCAGTATTTT.

V is TRBV7-2 and J is TRBJ2-3, with D possibly being TRBD2 (6 bases). The CDR3 length is 14 residues. Trimming took off 4 bases at V and 4 bases at J, with 12 bases between the two ends. Germline CDR1 and CDR2: SGHTA and FQGNSA. CDR3 DNA: TGTGCCAGCAGCTGGGACTCCCCGCCAGATACGCAGTATTTT. As protein: CASSWDSPPDTQYF.

The sample holds many counts of this clonotype. The chain employs TRBV5-4 and TRBJ1-4; TRBD1 matches at 9 bases. Germline lookup yields CDR1 SGHNT and CDR2 YYREEE (reference sequence). Germline trimming cut 4 bases from V and 2 bases from J; bases unmatched to any gene: 3. The CDR3 consists of 15 residues. The CDR3: CASSKQGATNEKLFF. CDR3 coding DNA: TGTGCCAGCAGCAAACAGGGGGCTACTAATGAAAAACTGTTTTTT.

This clonotype came up many times. V usage is TRBV20-1 and J usage is TRBJ1-2, with 7 bases identical to TRBD1. This CDR3 has 13 amino acids. The germline V gene has CDR1 DFQATT and CDR2 SNEGSKA (reference sequence). With V trimmed by 4 bases and J by 4 bases, 6 bases remained unmatched. The CDR3, as DNA: TGCAGTGCTACGACAGGGAAGGTCTATGGCTACACCTTC. This codes for CSATTGKVYGYTF.

The chain recombines TRBV20-1 with TRBJ1-2; no clear D gene. The germline CDR1 and CDR2 sequences are DFQATT and SNEGSKA (reference sequence). The CDR3 extends over 11 amino acids. V was trimmed by 0 bases and J by 10 bases, leaving 9 bases between them. The CDR3 protein is CSARDPEVYTF. In nucleotides, the CDR3 is TGCAGTGCTAGAGATCCGGAGGTCTACACCTTC.

In this sample, this clonotype turned up a few times. The genes are TRBV5-6 and TRBJ2-1; 10 nucleotides line up with TRBD2. The CDR3 is made up of 16 amino acids. Germline V gives CDR1 SGHDT, CDR2 YYEEEE. Trimming removed 4 bases from V and 9 bases from J; junction bases left unmatched: 13. This CDR3 reads CASSPITGTSVREQFF. CDR3 DNA sequence: TGTGCCAGCAGCCCTATAACCGGGACTAGCGTTCGTGAGCAGTTCTTC.

With respect to this clonotype: Germline is not matched at one junction end, which may reflect a read error. V gene TRBV4-1 combines with J gene TRBJ2-3, with 9 nucleotides matching TRBD2. Per germline, CDR1 MGHRA and CDR2 YSYEKL. The CDR3 consists of 17 residues. The CDR3 DNA reads as TGCGACAGCAGCCAATTGATAGCGGGAGAAGAGAAAAATACGCAGTATTTT. Its translation is CDSSQLIAGEEKNTQYF.

This clonotype has a handful of counts. CDR3: CASSLIPLFSGRAETQYF. The CDR3 coding sequence is TGTGCCAGCAGTTTAATACCGCTGTTTAGCGGGAGGGCGGAGACCCAGTACTTC. This chain joins TRBV12-3 or TRBV12-4 and TRBJ2-5; 11 bases are a match to TRBD2. Losses at the gene ends were 2 bases for V and 5 bases for J; bases not matched to a gene: 13. The CDR3 is 18 amino acids.

This clonotype has more than one count but fewer than ten. This rearrangement joins TRBV21-1 to TRBJ2-7; the tabulated D call, TRBD1, remains unverified against the DNA. TRBV21-1 is flagged as a pseudogene. The CDR3 contains 15 residues. The CDR3 DNA sequence: TGTGCCAGCAGCAAACCCCGTCGGGGCGGGTACGAGCAGTACTTC. As protein: CASSKPRRGGYEQYF.

CDR3 sequence: CASSSGAPTGIYNEQFF. The CDR3 nucleotides are TGTGCCAGCAGCTCCGGGGCTCCGACAGGAATTTACAATGAGCAGTTCTTC. This chain links TRBV11-3 with TRBJ2-1; D perhaps matches TRBD1 (6 bases). This CDR3 has 17 residues. Trimming pared 4 bases from V and 4 bases from J, leaving 20 bases between. Germline lookup yields CDR1 SGHNT and CDR2 YENEEA.

The chain uses TRBV29-1 and TRBJ2-3; D uncertain. V dropped 0 bases and J dropped 5 bases, with 15 bases sitting between them. CDR1 is SQVTM and CDR2 is ANQGSEA in the germline V gene. The CDR3 consists of 15 residues. The CDR3 region has the DNA TGCAGCGTTGAAGATGGCCGCTACTCCCTAGATACGCAGTATTTT. It yields the protein CSVEDGRYSLDTQYF.

This clonotype has only a few counts. The CDR3 sequence is CASSLWGGEAFF. The CDR3 coding sequence is TGTGCCAGCAGCTTGTGGGGCGGTGAAGCTTTCTTT. This sequence joins TRBV7-9 and TRBJ1-1; TRBD1 might be the D (5 bases). CDR3 length equals 12 residues. V lost 3 bases and J lost 7, with 9 bases in between. Per germline, CDR1 SEHNR and CDR2 FQNEAQ (reference sequence).

The gene calls are TRBV5-1 and TRBJ1-1; D may be TRBD1 (5 bases). The CDR3 is 13 amino acids. The ends were cut back, 0 bases at V and 9 bases at J, with 12 bases in the middle. Germline CDR1 SGHRS, CDR2 YFSETQ. CDR3 bases: TGCGCCAGCAGCTTGGAAACAGGACTGAAAGCTTTCTTT. The encoded protein is CASSLETGLKAFF.

At least ten counts were recorded for this clonotype. V and J are TRBV12-3 or TRBV12-4 and TRBJ2-7; no definite D call. Trimming shortened V by 6 bases and J by 6 bases, and 15 bases separated the two germline ends. The CDR3 is made up of 13 amino acids. CDR3 bases: TGTGCCAGCAGCCCCCGTCGGCGGAGCGAGCAGTACTTC. Amino acid sequence: CASSPRRRSEQYF.

This clonotype was found a few times. The chain links TRBV4-1 to TRBJ2-2, with D hard to call. Trimming shortened V by 1 base and J by 3 bases, and 12 bases separated the two germline ends. From germline, CDR1 is MGHRA and CDR2 YSYEKL. The CDR3 length is 16 residues. For the CDR3, the DNA is TGCGCCAGCAGCCAAGTAACTCCTCTTTACACCGGGGAGCTGTTTTTT. It translates to CASSQVTPLYTGELFF.

The CDR3 is CAISGTGSYQETQYF. The CDR3 nucleotides are TGTGCCATCAGTGGGACAGGGTCGTACCAAGAGACCCAGTACTTC. The chain employs TRBV10-3 and TRBJ2-5, with TRBD1 identical over 8 bases. The V and J ends lost 4 bases and 0 bases, in that order; junction bases with no gene match: 4. The CDR3 has 15 residues. CDR1 ENHRY and CDR2 SYGVKD come from the germline V gene.

The chain carries TRBV5-1 and TRBJ2-2; the D is unclear. CDR3 size: 12 residues. Per germline, CDR1 SGHRS and CDR2 YFSETQ. Trimming cost V 5 bases and J 4 bases, with 6 bases left between them. The CDR3 spells CASSRTTGELFF. In DNA, the CDR3 is TGCGCCAGCAGTAGAACCACCGGGGAGCTGTTTTTT.

At least ten counts were recorded for this clonotype. This chain links TRBV5-4 with TRBJ1-2; no reliable D call. The CDR3 spans 14 residues. Germline V gene data show CDR1 as SGHNT and CDR2 as YYREEE (reference sequence). V lost 5 bases and J 1 base, leaving 12 bases between the germline ends. Here the CDR3 reads CASSVRAVNYGYTF. The CDR3 DNA is TGTGCCAGCAGTGTCCGGGCGGTTAACTATGGCTACACCTTC.

This clonotype was recorded a few times. The V and J genes are TRBV24-1 and TRBJ2-2; 9 bases align to TRBD2. Germline assignment: CDR1 KGHDR and CDR2 SFDVKD. This CDR3 contains 16 residues. The trim removed 4 bases at V and 5 bases at J, leaving 7 bases unmatched. The DNA of the CDR3 is TGTGCCACCAGTGACCTAGCGGGAAATCGAACCGGGGAGCTGTTTTTT. This sequence encodes CATSDLAGNRTGELFF.